This TCR beta chain was obtained from a study of CD8 T cells in Susac syndrome. The RNA input was about 0.5 to 1 ug, and it was reverse transcribed with random hexamers. The authors amplified TCR beta CDR3 across 54 Vbeta and 13 Jbeta using immunoSEQ multiplex PCR. MiXCR was run by TCRdb on the immunoSEQ multiplex PCR reads, yielding one entry per CDR3 protein. The table includes about 160,000 distinct CDR3 sequences, approximately 94% detected once. Negative isolation yielded CD4+ and CD8+ T cells, and FACS enriched TEMRA cells. This CDR3 has 12 residues. Trimming shortened V by 3 bases and J by 7 bases, and 7 bases separated the two germline ends.

This clonotype was obtained from a human donor with multiple sclerosis. This chain uses TRBV12-3 or TRBV12-4 with TRBJ1-5; the D is unclear. The sequencing input was CD4+ T cells from PBMCs. CDR3 protein: CASSLSRQPQHF. The DNA for the CDR3 is TGTGCCAGCAGTTTGAGTAGACAGCCCCAGCATTTT.